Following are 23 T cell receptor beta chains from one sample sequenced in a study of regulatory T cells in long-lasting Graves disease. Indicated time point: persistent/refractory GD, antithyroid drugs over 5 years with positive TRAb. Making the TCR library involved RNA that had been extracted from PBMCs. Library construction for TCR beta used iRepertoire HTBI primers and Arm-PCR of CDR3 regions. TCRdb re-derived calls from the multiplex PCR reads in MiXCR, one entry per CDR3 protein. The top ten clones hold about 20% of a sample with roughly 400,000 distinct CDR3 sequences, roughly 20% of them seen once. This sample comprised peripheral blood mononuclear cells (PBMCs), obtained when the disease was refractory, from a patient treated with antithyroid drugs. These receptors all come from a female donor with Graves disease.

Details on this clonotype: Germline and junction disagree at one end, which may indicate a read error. The CDR3 here is CASSFYSLNTEASF. As DNA, the CDR3 is TGTGCCAGCAGTTTTTACTCCCTGAACACTGAAGCTTCCTTT. The chain couples TRBV6-9 to TRBJ1-1, with no clear D. The CDR3 runs to 14 residues. Germline CDR1 is MNHGY and CDR2 is SVAAGI.

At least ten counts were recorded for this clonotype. The CDR3 DNA sequence: TGTGCCAGCAGCTTAGGGGACATTGTAGTATACGAGCAGTACTTC. As protein: CASSLGDIVVYEQYF. The gene calls are TRBV7-2 and TRBJ2-7, with D tentatively TRBD1 (6 bases). Germline values: CDR1 SGHTA, CDR2 FQGNSA. This CDR3 region has 15 residues. The germline V and J ends were trimmed by 1 base and 4 bases, with 14 bases remaining between them.

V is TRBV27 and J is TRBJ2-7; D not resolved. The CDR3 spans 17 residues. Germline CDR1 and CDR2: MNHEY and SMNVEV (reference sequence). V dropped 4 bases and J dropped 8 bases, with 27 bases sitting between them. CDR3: CASSSLIPLSPGFKQYF. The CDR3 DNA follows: TGTGCCAGCAGTTCATTAATACCCCTAAGTCCCGGTTTCAAGCAGTACTTC.

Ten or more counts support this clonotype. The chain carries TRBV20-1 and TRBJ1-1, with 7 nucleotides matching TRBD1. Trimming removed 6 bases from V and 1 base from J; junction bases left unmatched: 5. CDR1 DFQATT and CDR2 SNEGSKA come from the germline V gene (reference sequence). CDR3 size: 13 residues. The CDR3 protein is CSADRDPNTEAFF. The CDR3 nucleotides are TGCAGTGCCGACAGGGACCCGAACACTGAAGCTTTCTTT.

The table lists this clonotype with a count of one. The CDR3 nucleotides are TGTGCCAGCAGCCCCCTCCGGCACAGGGCCGAGCAGTACTTC. Protein: CASSPLRHRAEQYF. The chain combines TRBV7-9 with TRBJ2-7, with TRBD1 as a possible D gene (6 bases). The CDR3 sequence is 14 residues long. V lost 5 bases, J lost 6 bases, and 17 bases lay in between. Per the germline V gene, CDR1 is SEHNR and CDR2 is FQNEAQ (reference sequence).

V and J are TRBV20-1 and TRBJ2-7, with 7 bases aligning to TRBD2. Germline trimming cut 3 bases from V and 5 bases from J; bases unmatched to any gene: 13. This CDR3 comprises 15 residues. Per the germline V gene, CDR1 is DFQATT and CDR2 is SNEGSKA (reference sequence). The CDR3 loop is CSASGMGGTFHEQYF. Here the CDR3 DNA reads TGCAGTGCTAGCGGAATGGGAGGGACCTTCCACGAGCAGTACTTC.

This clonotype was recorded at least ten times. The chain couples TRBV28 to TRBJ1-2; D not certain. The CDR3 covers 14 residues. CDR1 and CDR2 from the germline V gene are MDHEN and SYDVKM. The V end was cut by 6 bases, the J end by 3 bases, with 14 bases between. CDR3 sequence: CASSLGRRDYGYTF. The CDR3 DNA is TGTGCCAGCAGCTTAGGCCGACGGGACTATGGCTACACCTTC.

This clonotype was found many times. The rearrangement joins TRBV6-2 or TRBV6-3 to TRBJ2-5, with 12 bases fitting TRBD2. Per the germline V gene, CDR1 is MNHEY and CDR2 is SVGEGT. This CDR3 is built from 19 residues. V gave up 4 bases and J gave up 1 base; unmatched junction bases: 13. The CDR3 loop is CASSSLLAGGPGGQETQYF. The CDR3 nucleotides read TGTGCCAGCAGTTCCCTCCTAGCGGGAGGGCCAGGAGGCCAAGAGACCCAGTACTTC.

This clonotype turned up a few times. CDR3 in amino acids: CASSVGTSLFEQYF. The CDR3 DNA follows: TGTGCCAGCAGCGTAGGGACTAGCTTATTCGAGCAGTACTTC. The V call is TRBV9, the J call TRBJ2-7, with 8 nucleotides matching TRBD2. Per the germline V gene, CDR1 is SGDLS and CDR2 is YYNGEE. The junction had 5 bases not matched to a gene; V was cut back by 0 bases and J by 6 bases. This CDR3 has 14 residues.

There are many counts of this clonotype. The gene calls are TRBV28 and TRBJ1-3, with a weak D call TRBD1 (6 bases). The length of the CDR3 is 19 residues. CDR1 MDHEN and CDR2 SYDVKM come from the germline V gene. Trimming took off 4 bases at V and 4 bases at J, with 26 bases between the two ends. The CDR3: CASSSSLGRGLSLGNTIYF. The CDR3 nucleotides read TGTGCCAGCAGTTCAAGCTTGGGCAGGGGTTTATCCTTGGGAAACACCATATATTTT.

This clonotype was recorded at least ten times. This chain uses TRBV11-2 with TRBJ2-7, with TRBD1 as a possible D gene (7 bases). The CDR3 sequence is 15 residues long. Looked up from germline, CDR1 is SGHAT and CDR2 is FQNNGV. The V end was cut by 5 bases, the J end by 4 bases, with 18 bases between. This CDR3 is CASSPGDRTFYEQYF. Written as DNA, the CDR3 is TGTGCCAGCAGCCCGGGGGACAGAACATTTTACGAGCAGTACTTC. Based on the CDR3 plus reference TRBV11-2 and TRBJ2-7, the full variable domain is EAGVAQSPRYKIIEKRQSVAFWCNPISGHATLYWYQQILGQGPKLLIQFQNNGVVDDSQLPKDRFSAERLKGVDSTLKIQPAKLEDSAVYLCASSPGDRTFYEQYFGPGTRLTVT.

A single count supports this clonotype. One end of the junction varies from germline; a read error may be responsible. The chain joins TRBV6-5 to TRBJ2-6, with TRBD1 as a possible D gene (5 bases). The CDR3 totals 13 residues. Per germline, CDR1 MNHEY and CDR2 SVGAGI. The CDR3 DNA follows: TGTGCCAGCAGTTACTCTGGGGCCAACGCCCTGACTTTC. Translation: CASSYSGANALTF.

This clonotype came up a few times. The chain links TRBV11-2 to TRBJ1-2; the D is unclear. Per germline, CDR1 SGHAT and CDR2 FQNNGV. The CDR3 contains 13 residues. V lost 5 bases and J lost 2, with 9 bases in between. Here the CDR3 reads CASSRLGNYGYTF. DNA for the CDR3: TGTGCCAGCAGCCGTCTTGGCAACTATGGCTACACCTTC.

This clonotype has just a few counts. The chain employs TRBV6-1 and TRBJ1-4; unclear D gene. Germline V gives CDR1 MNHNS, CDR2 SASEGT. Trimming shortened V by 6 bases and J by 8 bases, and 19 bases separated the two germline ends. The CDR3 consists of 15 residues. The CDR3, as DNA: TGTGCCAGCAGAACAAATGATCCGAGATACGAAAAACTGTTTTTT. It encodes CASRTNDPRYEKLFF.

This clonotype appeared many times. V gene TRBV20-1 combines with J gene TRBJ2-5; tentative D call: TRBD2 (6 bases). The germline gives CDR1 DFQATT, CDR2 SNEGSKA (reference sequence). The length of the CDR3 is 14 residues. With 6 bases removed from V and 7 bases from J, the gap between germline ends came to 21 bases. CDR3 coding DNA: TGCAGTGCGAGGGACTCCCGTCGGGTGGGGACCCAGTACTTC. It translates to CSARDSRRVGTQYF.

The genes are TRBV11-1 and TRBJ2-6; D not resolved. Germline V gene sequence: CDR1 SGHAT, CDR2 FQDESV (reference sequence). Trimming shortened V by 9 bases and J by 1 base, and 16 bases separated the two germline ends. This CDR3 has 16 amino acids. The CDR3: CASETPTVSGANVLTF. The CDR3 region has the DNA TGTGCCAGTGAAACTCCGACGGTATCTGGGGCCAACGTCCTGACTTTC.

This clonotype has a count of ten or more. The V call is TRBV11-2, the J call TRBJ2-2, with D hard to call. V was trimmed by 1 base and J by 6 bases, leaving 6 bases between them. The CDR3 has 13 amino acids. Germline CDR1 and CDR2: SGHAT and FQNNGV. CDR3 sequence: CASSLGWAGELFF. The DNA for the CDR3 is TGTGCCAGCAGCTTAGGCTGGGCCGGGGAGCTGTTTTTT.

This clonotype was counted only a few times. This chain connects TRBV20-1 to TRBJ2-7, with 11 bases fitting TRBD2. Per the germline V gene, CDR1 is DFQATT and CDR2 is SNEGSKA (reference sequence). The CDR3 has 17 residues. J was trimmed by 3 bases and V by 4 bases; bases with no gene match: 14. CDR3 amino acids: CSAKNYLAGGKNYEQYF. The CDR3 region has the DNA TGCAGTGCTAAAAACTATTTAGCGGGAGGGAAGAACTACGAGCAGTACTTC.

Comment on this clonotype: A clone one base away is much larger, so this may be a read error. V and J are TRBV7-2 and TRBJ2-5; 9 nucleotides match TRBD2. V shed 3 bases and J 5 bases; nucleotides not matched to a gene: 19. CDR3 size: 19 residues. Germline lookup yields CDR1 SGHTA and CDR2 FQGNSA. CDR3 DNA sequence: TGTGCCAGCAGCTTGTTCGGGACTAGCCATACCCCGGGGAAGGAGACCCAGTACTTC. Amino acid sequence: CASSLFGTSHTPGKETQYF.

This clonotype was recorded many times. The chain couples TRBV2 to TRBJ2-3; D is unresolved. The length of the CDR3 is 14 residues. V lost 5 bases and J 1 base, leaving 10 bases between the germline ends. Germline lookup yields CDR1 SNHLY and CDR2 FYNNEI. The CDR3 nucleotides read TGTGCCAGCAGTAGTCAGATAGGCACAGATACGCAGTATTTT. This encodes CASSSQIGTDTQYF.

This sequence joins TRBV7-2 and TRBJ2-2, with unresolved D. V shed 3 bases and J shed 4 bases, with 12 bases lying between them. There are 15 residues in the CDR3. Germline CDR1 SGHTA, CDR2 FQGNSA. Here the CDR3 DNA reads TGTGCCAGCAGCTTTTGGGCAGGCGGCACCGGGGAGCTGTTTTTT. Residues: CASSFWAGGTGELFF.

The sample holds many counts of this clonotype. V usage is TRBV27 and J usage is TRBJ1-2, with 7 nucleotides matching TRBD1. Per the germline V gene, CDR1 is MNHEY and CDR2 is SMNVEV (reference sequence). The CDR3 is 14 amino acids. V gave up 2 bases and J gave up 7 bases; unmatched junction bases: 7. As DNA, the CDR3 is TGTGCCAGCAGTTTAATAGGGGGACAGTCTGGCTACACCTTC. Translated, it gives CASSLIGGQSGYTF.

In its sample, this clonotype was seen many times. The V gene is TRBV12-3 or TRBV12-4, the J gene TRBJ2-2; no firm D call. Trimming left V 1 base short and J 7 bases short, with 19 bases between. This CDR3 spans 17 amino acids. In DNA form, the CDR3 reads TGTGCCAGCAGTTTAGTTGACGGCCCACTCGGTCACGGGGAGCTGTTTTTT. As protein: CASSLVDGPLGHGELFF.